In its sample, the clone carrying this T cell receptor beta chain was seen a few times. This specimen belongs to a study of T-cell reconstitution after alpha-beta-depleted transplantation in children. Researchers prepared the TCRbeta library using unique molecular identifiers, the study reports. TCRdb passed the PCR reads through MiXCR, listing each CDR3 protein once. In the table there are about 610,000 distinct CDR3 sequences, roughly 10% of which are singletons. Trimming shortened V by 6 bases and J by 3 bases, and 18 bases separated the two germline ends. Germline V gives CDR1 DFQATT, CDR2 SNEGSKA (reference sequence). The CDR3 is 14 amino acids.

This sequence was found in a human donor who donated a stem cell graft to a child with acute myeloid leukemia. Sample: PBMCs from the stem cell graft donor, taken from the stem cell graft. The V and J genes are TRBV20-1 and TRBJ2-7, with D maybe TRBD2 (5 bases). Here the CDR3 DNA reads TGCAGTGCCGAGGGTCTAGGAGGAGGCTACGAGCAGTACTTC. Protein sequence: CSAEGLGGGYEQYF.